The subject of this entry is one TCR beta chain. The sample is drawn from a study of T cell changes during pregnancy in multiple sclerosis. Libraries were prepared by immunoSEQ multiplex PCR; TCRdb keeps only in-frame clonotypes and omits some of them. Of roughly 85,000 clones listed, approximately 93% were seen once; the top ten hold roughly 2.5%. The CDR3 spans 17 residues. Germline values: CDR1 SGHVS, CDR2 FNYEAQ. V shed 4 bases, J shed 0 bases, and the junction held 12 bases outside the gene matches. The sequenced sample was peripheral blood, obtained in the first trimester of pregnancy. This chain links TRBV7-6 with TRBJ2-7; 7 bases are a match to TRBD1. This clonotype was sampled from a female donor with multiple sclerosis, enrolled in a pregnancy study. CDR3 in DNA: TGTGCCAGCAGCTCTTTACCCAAGGGACAGTTCTCCTACGAGCAGTACTTC. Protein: CASSSLPKGQFSYEQYF.